A selection of T cell receptor beta chains follows, all from one sample in a study of blood T cell repertoires in COVID-19. Sequencing used immunoSEQ multiplex PCR; TCRdb keeps in-frame clones, though not all of them. The data contain about 250,000 clones, around nine tenths of them seen just once; the ten biggest clones take up around 2%. The sample consisted of peripheral blood. These receptors came from a woman between 40 and 55 years old who had recovered from COVID-19. The CDR3 runs from the conserved cysteine through the conserved F or W. Fields, in order: clone size, J gene, D gene, V gene, CDR3 protein, CDR3 DNA. A D gene is named only where the DNA matches it firmly. Some rows have no size entry. The others give once, few or many, or a class for an expanded clone.

-	TRBJ2-1	-	TRBV29-1	CSVLGGPVPYNEQFF	TGCAGCGTTTTAGGGGGTCCCGTTCCCTACAATGAGCAGTTCTTC
-	TRBJ2-1	-	TRBV12-3/TRBV12-4	CASSLIGTGAIF	TGTGCCAGCAGTTTAATCGGGACTGGTGCCATCTTC
-	TRBJ2-7	TRBD2	TRBV14	CASSHRLAGFYEQYF	TGTGCCAGCAGCCATAGACTAGCGGGATTTTACGAGCAGTACTTC
-	TRBJ2-7	-	TRBV7-2	CASSPETGTTYEQYF	TGTGCCAGCAGCCCAGAGACGGGAACCACCTACGAGCAGTACTTC
-	TRBJ2-6	-	TRBV19	CASSFNTARSISGANVLTF	TGTGCCAGTAGTTTTAATACGGCGCGGTCCATCTCTGGGGCCAACGTCCTGACTTTC
-	TRBJ1-6	-	TRBV6-2/TRBV6-3	CASSESRSNSPLHF	TGTGCCAGCAGCGAGAGCCGGAGTAATTCACCCCTCCACTTT
-	TRBJ2-5	-	TRBV5-1	CASSLANVGVQETQYF	TGCGCCAGCAGCTTGGCCAATGTCGGGGTCCAAGAGACCCAGTACTTC
-	TRBJ1-5	-	TRBV7-9	CASSLWAGGADQPQHF	TGTGCCAGCAGCTTATGGGCGGGGGGCGCCGATCAGCCCCAGCATTTT
-	TRBJ1-2	-	TRBV5-4	CASSSRGRGYGYTF	TGTGCCAGCAGCTCAAGGGGGAGAGGCTATGGCTACACCTTC
once	TRBJ2-3	-	TRBV7-2	CASSRDWGTDTQYF	TGTGCCAGCAGCAGGGACTGGGGCACAGATACGCAGTATTTT
-	TRBJ2-1	-	TRBV29-1	CSVRTGNNEQFF	TGCAGCGTCCGGACGGGGAACAATGAGCAGTTCTTC
-	TRBJ1-5	-	TRBV19	CASSDTQHGNQPQHF	TGTGCCAGTAGCGACACGCAACATGGCAATCAGCCCCAGCATTTT
-	TRBJ2-3	TRBD1	TRBV24-1	CATRPGGIPDTQYF	TGTGCCACCAGACCAGGGGGCATCCCAGATACGCAGTATTTT
-	TRBJ2-6	TRBD1	TRBV7-2	CASRSPGQGFSGANVLTF	TGTGCCAGCAGGTCCCCCGGACAGGGCTTCTCTGGGGCCAACGTCCTGACTTTC
-	TRBJ2-7	TRBD1	TRBV7-2	CASSFSGTGSYEQYF	TGTGCCAGCAGCTTTTCCGGGACAGGCTCCTACGAGCAGTACTTC
-	TRBJ1-2	-	TRBV4-3	CASSQAGRGALNYGYTF	TGCGCCAGCAGCCAAGCTGGTCGGGGGGCGCTCAACTATGGCTACACCTTC
-	TRBJ1-3	TRBD1	TRBV5-6	CASSSARDRSSGNTIYF	TGTGCCAGCAGCTCGGCCCGGGACAGAAGCTCTGGAAACACCATATATTTT
-	TRBJ1-2	-	TRBV12-3/TRBV12-4	CASAYRAQNGYTF	TGTGCCAGCGCCTACAGGGCCCAGAATGGCTACACCTTC
-	TRBJ1-6	-	TRBV7-2	CASSSSGGAGGNSPLHF	TGTGCCAGCAGCTCTAGCGGGGGGGCCGGGGGAAATTCACCCCTCCACTTT
-	TRBJ1-2	-	TRBV7-6	CASSSQPTAVLGYTF	TGTGCCAGCAGCTCCCAGCCGACGGCGGTTCTGGGCTACACCTTC
-	TRBJ2-7	-	TRBV7-9	CASRSDNARYEQYF	TGTGCCAGCAGATCCGACAACGCCCGCTACGAGCAGTACTTC
-	TRBJ1-4	-	TRBV5-6	CASSFTLGGRGKLFF	TGTGCCAGCAGCTTCACTCTAGGTGGGCGGGGAAAACTGTTTTTT
-	TRBJ2-5	-	TRBV7-9	CASSPLGAETETQYF	TGTGCCAGCAGCCCCCTGGGGGCAGAGACAGAGACCCAGTACTTC
-	TRBJ2-2	TRBD2	TRBV9	CASSVEAGGPLTGELFF	TGTGCCAGCAGCGTAGAGGCGGGAGGGCCTCTGACCGGGGAGCTGTTTTTT
-	TRBJ1-4	TRBD1	TRBV6-5	CASRSDRGPNEKLFF	TGTGCCAGCAGGTCCGACAGGGGTCCCAATGAAAAACTGTTTTTT
-	TRBJ2-2	TRBD2	TRBV5-4	CASSSMPGTSGTGELFF	TGTGCCAGCAGCTCAATGCCAGGGACTAGCGGGACCGGGGAGCTGTTTTTT
-	TRBJ2-1	-	TRBV3-1/TRBV3-2	CASSQERGSNYEQFF	TGTGCCAGCAGCCAAGAACGGGGTTCGAACTATGAGCAGTTCTTC
-	TRBJ1-5	-	TRBV2	CASRPGHYSNQPQHF	TGTGCCAGCAGGCCGGGACATTATAGCAATCAGCCCCAGCATTTT
-	TRBJ2-7	-	TRBV7-9	CASSFGQGYEEQYF	TGTGCCAGCAGCTTCGGGCAGGGGTATGAGGAGCAGTACTTC
-	TRBJ2-3	TRBD1	TRBV7-2	CASSLGGQGTQYF	TGTGCCAGCAGCTTAGGGGGACAGGGGACGCAGTATTTT
-	TRBJ1-1	-	TRBV19	CASSPNRARNTEAFF	TGTGCCAGTAGTCCGAACAGGGCACGGAACACTGAAGCTTTCTTT
-	TRBJ1-1	-	TRBV29-1	CSVGVDAGAKTFF	TGCAGCGTTGGGGTCGACGCAGGGGCGAAGACTTTCTTT
-	TRBJ2-2	TRBD1	TRBV7-7	CATPAGQGNTGELFF	TGTGCTACCCCGGCGGGACAGGGTAACACCGGGGAGCTGTTTTTT
-	TRBJ1-5	TRBD1	TRBV6-6	CASSPDRAVRGNQPQHF	TGTGCCAGCAGTCCTGACAGGGCCGTTAGGGGGAATCAGCCCCAGCATTTT
-	TRBJ2-1	-	TRBV5-1	CASSLDYSYNEQFF	TGCGCCAGCAGCTTGGACTACTCCTACAATGAGCAGTTCTTC
-	TRBJ2-3	TRBD1	TRBV7-2	CASSSIQGAGTDTQYF	TGTGCCAGCAGCTCAATCCAGGGGGCGGGCACAGATACGCAGTATTTT
-	TRBJ1-4	-	TRBV5-6	CASSSRAGVIEKLFF	TGTGCCAGCAGCTCCAGGGCGGGGGTAATTGAAAAACTGTTTTTT
-	TRBJ2-1	-	TRBV9	CASSTYPGGEQFF	TGTGCCAGCAGCACGTACCCCGGGGGTGAGCAGTTCTTC
-	TRBJ1-6	-	TRBV6-5	CASSYSKTGNSPLHF	TGTGCCAGCAGTTACTCGAAGACGGGAAATTCACCCCTCCACTTT
-	TRBJ2-3	-	TRBV30	CAWSAGPVVQYF	TGTGCCTGGAGTGCGGGTCCGGTAGTCCAGTATTTT
once	TRBJ2-7	-	TRBV29-1	CSVRTTEQYF	TGCAGCGTTCGGACTACCGAGCAGTACTTC
-	TRBJ2-7	-	TRBV2	CASSAVLAGYEQYF	TGTGCCAGCTCGGCCGTGCTAGCCGGGTACGAGCAGTACTTC
-	TRBJ2-3	TRBD2	TRBV2	CASSGPFSASGTLDTQYF	TGTGCCAGCAGTGGGCCTTTTTCGGCTAGCGGGACATTAGATACGCAGTATTTT
-	TRBJ1-2	-	TRBV28	CASSPVRSGYTF	TGTGCCAGCAGCCCCGTGAGGAGCGGCTACACCTTC
-	TRBJ2-7	TRBD1	TRBV7-6	CASSLVPRDRPFPYEQYF	TGTGCCAGCAGCTTAGTGCCCCGGGACAGGCCCTTTCCCTACGAGCAGTACTTC
-	TRBJ1-2	TRBD1	TRBV19	CASSIWGQTYGYTF	TGTGCCAGTAGTATCTGGGGACAGACCTATGGCTACACCTTC
-	TRBJ2-1	TRBD2	TRBV11-3	CASSLPKLASGSSYNEQFF	TGTGCCAGCAGCTTACCAAAGTTGGCTAGCGGGAGCTCCTACAATGAGCAGTTCTTC
-	TRBJ2-3	-	TRBV19	CASSLAGSDTQYF	TGTGCCAGTAGTCTGGCAGGGTCCGATACGCAGTATTTT
-	TRBJ2-7	-	TRBV7-8	CASSLDGGRYEQYF	TGTGCCAGCAGTTTGGACGGGGGTAGGTACGAGCAGTACTTC
few	TRBJ1-5	TRBD1	TRBV6-1	CASSEEHHRGHRHF	TGTGCCAGCAGTGAAGAGCATCACAGGGGACACCGACATTTT
-	TRBJ2-5	TRBD1	TRBV4-2	CASSPGQGAQETQYF	TGTGCCAGCAGCCCCGGACAGGGGGCGCAAGAGACCCAGTACTTC
-	TRBJ1-6	TRBD1	TRBV5-1	CASSLQGEVRSPLHF	TGCGCCAGCAGCCTCCAGGGGGAAGTTCGCTCACCCCTCCACTTT
-	TRBJ1-2	TRBD1	TRBV5-6	CASSLQGNYGYTF	TGTGCCAGCAGCCTACAGGGGAACTATGGCTACACCTTC
-	TRBJ2-4	-	TRBV19	CASSRQGPKNIQYF	TGTGCCAGTAGTAGGCAGGGCCCCAAAAACATTCAGTACTTC
-	TRBJ2-6	TRBD1	TRBV19	CASRSTGVSSGANVLTF	TGTGCCAGTAGGTCAACAGGGGTTTCATCTGGGGCCAACGTCCTGACTTTC
-	TRBJ2-1	TRBD2	TRBV2	CASGGGAGFGEQFF	TGTGCCAGCGGCGGGGGGGCCGGGTTTGGTGAGCAGTTCTTC
once	TRBJ1-5	-	TRBV27	CASGSISTVADQPQHF	TGTGCCAGCGGTAGCATCTCCACGGTGGCGGATCAGCCCCAGCATTTT
-	TRBJ2-7	TRBD2	TRBV7-2	CASSLDGSGGYEQYF	TGTGCCAGCAGCTTAGATGGTAGCGGGGGCTACGAGCAGTACTTC
-	TRBJ2-1	TRBD2	TRBV7-9	CASSAKVLAGGPSQFF	TGTGCCAGCAGCGCCAAGGTTCTAGCGGGAGGGCCGAGTCAGTTCTTC
-	TRBJ1-2	TRBD1	TRBV27	CASRRTGNYGYTF	TGTGCCAGCAGGAGGACAGGGAACTATGGCTACACCTTC